This T cell receptor (beta chain) was recovered during a study of blood T cell repertoires in COVID-19. This table comes from immunoSEQ multiplex PCR, and its TCRdb copy is limited to in-frame clones, with some not included. The table has hundreds of thousands of clones, more than 75% seen once. CDR3 length equals 12 residues. In germline, CDR1 is MNHEY, CDR2 SVGAGI. This chain links TRBV6-5 with TRBJ2-7; the D gene is possibly TRBD1 (6 bases). This TCR derives from a woman aged 45-65 years with COVID-19, enrolled during active disease. Sequenced sample: peripheral blood. This CDR3 is CAARDTTYEQYF. Here the CDR3 DNA reads TGTGCAGCCCGGGACACTACCTACGAGCAGTACTTC.